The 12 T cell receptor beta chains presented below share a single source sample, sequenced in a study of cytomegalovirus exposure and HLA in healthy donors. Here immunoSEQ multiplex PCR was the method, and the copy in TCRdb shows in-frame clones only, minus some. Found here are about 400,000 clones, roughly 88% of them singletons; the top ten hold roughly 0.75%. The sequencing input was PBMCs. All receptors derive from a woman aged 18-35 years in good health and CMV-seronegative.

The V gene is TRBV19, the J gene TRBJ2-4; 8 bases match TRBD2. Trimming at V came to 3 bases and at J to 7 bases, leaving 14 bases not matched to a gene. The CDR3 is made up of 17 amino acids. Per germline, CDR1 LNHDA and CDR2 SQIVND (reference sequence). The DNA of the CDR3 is TGTGCCAGTAGTATGGAGACGGACTTAGCGGGGACCAACATTCAGTACTTC. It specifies CASSMETDLAGTNIQYF.

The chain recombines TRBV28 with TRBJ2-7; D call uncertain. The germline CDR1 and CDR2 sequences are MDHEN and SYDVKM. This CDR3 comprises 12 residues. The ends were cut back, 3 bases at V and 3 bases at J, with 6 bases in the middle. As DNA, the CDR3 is TGTGCCAGCAGTTTTATGCGCTACGAGCAGTACTTC. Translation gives CASSFMRYEQYF.

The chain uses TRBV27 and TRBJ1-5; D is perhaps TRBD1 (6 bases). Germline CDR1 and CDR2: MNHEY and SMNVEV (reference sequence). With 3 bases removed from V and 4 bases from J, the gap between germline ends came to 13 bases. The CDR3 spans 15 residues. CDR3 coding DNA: TGTGCCAGCAGTTTTTGGGGGCACCGTAATCAGCCCCAGCATTTT. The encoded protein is CASSFWGHRNQPQHF.

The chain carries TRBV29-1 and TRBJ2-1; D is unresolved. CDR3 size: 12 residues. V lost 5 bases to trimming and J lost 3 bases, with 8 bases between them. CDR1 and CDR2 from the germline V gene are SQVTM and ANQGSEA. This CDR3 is CSVHGGYNEQFF. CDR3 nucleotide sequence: TGCAGCGTTCACGGCGGCTACAATGAGCAGTTCTTC.

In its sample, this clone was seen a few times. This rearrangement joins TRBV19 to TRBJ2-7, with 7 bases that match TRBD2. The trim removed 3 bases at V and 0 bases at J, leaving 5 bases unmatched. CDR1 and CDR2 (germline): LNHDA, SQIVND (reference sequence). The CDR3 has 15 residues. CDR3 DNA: TGTGCCAGTAGTATCAGGACTAGTACCTCCTACGAGCAGTACTTC. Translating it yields CASSIRTSTSYEQYF.

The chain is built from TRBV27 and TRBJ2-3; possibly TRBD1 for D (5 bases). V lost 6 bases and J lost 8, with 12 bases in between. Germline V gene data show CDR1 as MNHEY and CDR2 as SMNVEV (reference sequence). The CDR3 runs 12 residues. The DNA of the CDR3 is TGTGCCAGCAGGTCTCATAGGGGTACGCAGTATTTT. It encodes CASRSHRGTQYF.

The CDR3 coding sequence is TGTGCCAGCAGCCCTTTCAGCGGTCGCACAGATACGCAGTATTTT. It yields the protein CASSPFSGRTDTQYF. This rearrangement joins TRBV7-9 to TRBJ2-3; tentative D call: TRBD2 (5 bases). V shed 5 bases and J shed 1 base, with 13 bases lying between them. CDR1 SEHNR and CDR2 FQNEAQ come from the germline V gene (reference sequence). The CDR3 has 15 residues.

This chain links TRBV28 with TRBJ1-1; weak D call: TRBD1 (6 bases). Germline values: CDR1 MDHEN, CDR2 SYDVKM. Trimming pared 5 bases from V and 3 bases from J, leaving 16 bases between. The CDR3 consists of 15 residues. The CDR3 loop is CASSPPLGADTEAFF. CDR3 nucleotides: TGTGCCAGCAGTCCGCCTCTGGGGGCTGACACTGAAGCTTTCTTT.

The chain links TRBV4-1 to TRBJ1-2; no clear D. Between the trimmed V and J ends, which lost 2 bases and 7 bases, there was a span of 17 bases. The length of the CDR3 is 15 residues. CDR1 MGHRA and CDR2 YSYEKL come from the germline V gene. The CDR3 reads CASSQIRRAPPGYTF. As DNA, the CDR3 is TGCGCCAGCAGCCAAATAAGGAGGGCACCGCCTGGCTACACCTTC.

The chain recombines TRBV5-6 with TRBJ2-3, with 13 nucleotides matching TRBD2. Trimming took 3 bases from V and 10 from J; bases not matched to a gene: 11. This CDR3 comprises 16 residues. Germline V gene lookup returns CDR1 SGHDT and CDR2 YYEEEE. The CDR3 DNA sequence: TGTGCCAGCAGCTGGACTAGCGGGGGCCCTTTCGGTGCGCAGTATTTT. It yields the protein CASSWTSGGPFGAQYF.

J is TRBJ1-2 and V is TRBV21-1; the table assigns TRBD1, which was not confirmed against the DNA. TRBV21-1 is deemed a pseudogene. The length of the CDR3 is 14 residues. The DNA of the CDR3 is TGTGCCAGCAGCAATAAGACAGGCTCGGGTGGCTACACCTTC. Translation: CASSNKTGSGGYTF.

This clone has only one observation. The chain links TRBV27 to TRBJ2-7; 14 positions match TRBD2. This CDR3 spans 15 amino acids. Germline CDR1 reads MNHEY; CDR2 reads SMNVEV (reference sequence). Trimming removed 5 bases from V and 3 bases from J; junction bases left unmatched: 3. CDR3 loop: CASSLGTSGGYEQYF. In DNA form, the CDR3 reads TGTGCCAGCAGTCTTGGGACTAGCGGGGGCTACGAGCAGTACTTC.